The 22 T cell receptor beta chains below were found in one sample sequenced in a study of identical twins. TCRdb re-analysed the 5' RACE reads in MiXCR, keeping a single row per CDR3 protein. This table has about 220,000 distinct CDR3 sequences, 7.5% appearing once. These data were also reused for a study on yellow fever vaccine responses in identical twins.

Sequencing used memory (CD45RO+) T cells sorted from blood. The receptors shown here come from a woman under 30 in good health.

A few counts support this clonotype. The chain joins TRBV6-2 or TRBV6-3 to TRBJ2-5; 7 positions agree with TRBD1. Trimming at V came to 2 bases and at J to 5 bases, leaving 11 bases not matched to a gene. The CDR3 loop spans 16 amino acids. Germline CDR1 reads MNHEY; CDR2 reads SVGEGT. For the CDR3, the DNA is TGTGCCAGCAGTTACCCGAGGGGGCACACGTGGGAGACCCAGTACTTC. Its translation is CASSYPRGHTWETQYF.

This clonotype has ten or more counts. V usage is TRBV27 and J usage is TRBJ2-4, with 7 nucleotides matching TRBD1. Unmatched junction bases numbered 13, after V lost 5 bases and J lost 0 bases. The length of the CDR3 is 18 residues. Germline V gene lookup returns CDR1 MNHEY and CDR2 SMNVEV (reference sequence). Written as DNA, the CDR3 is TGTGCCAGCAGTCGAACCACCGGGACAGATTTAGCCAAAAACATTCAGTACTTC. As protein: CASSRTTGTDLAKNIQYF.

In this sample, this clonotype turned up a few times. The chain combines TRBV30 with TRBJ1-6; D unresolved. The CDR3 spans 12 residues. From germline, CDR1 is GTSNPN and CDR2 SVGIG (reference sequence). The ends were cut back, 6 bases at V and 6 bases at J, with 9 bases in the middle. CDR3 loop: CACRRPNSPLHF. The CDR3 DNA reads TGTGCCTGCCGACGGCCTAATTCACCCCTCCACTTT.

Notes on this clonotype: A junction end diverges from the germline sequence, so it may reflect a read error. The V gene is TRBV7-7, the J gene TRBJ1-1, with D hard to call. The CDR3 contains 15 residues. Per the germline V gene, CDR1 is SSHAT and CDR2 is FNYEAQ (reference sequence). Here the CDR3 reads CASSDSQDEETEAFF. The CDR3 nucleotides are TGTGCTAGCAGCGACTCGCAGGACGAGGAGACTGAAGCTTTCTTT.

This clonotype was recorded at least ten times. V gene TRBV28 combines with J gene TRBJ1-5, with a weak D call TRBD1 (6 bases). Trimming took 6 bases from V and 1 from J, leaving 16 bases between them. CDR3 length equals 16 residues. The V gene's germline CDR1 is MDHEN and CDR2 SYDVKM. CDR3 DNA: TGTGCCAGCAGAGGCCAGGGGATGAGGAGCAATCAGCCCCAGCATTTT. Translating it yields CASRGQGMRSNQPQHF.

This clonotype was counted at least ten times. V usage is TRBV20-1 and J usage is TRBJ2-7; D unclear. V was shortened by 5 bases and J by 3 bases, with 11 bases between the two germline ends. This CDR3 contains 12 residues. CDR1 is DFQATT and CDR2 is SNEGSKA in the germline V gene (reference sequence). As DNA, the CDR3 is TGCAGTGCTGGCAGATACATCTACGAGCAGTACTTC. It yields the protein CSAGRYIYEQYF.

This clonotype has at least ten counts. The chain has TRBV20-1 and TRBJ1-1; D unresolved. This CDR3 has 11 residues. The germline V gene has CDR1 DFQATT and CDR2 SNEGSKA (reference sequence). V dropped 6 bases and J dropped 5 bases, with 10 bases sitting between them. The CDR3 is CSAQVDTEAFF. The CDR3 DNA reads TGCAGTGCCCAGGTAGATACTGAAGCTTTCTTT.

There are a few counts of this clonotype. The chain couples TRBV12-3 or TRBV12-4 to TRBJ1-1; no definite D call. The germline V and J ends were trimmed by 3 bases and 4 bases, with 15 bases remaining between them. This CDR3 is 15 amino acids long. CDR3 nucleotide sequence: TGTGCCAGCAGTTTGCTGCCTTGGAGCGGCACTGAAGCTTTCTTT. It yields the protein CASSLLPWSGTEAFF.

This clonotype came up a few times. This rearrangement joins TRBV6-5 to TRBJ2-2; maybe TRBD2 (7 bases). Germline V gives CDR1 MNHEY, CDR2 SVGAGI. V dropped 0 bases and J dropped 4 bases, with 12 bases sitting between them. The CDR3 is made up of 16 amino acids. In DNA, the CDR3 is TGTGCCAGCAGTTACTCGGGGGGGCTAGGCACCGGGGAGCTGTTTTTT. Its protein is CASSYSGGLGTGELFF.

This clonotype was seen repeatedly, ten times or more. The chain has TRBV28 and TRBJ2-4; D possibly matches TRBD1 or TRBD2 (5 bases each). The CDR3 covers 14 residues. Germline V gives CDR1 MDHEN, CDR2 SYDVKM. V was pared by 7 bases and J by 0 bases, with 10 bases between. CDR3 sequence reads: CASTGAIAKNIQYF. CDR3 in DNA: TGTGCCAGCACCGGGGCCATAGCCAAAAACATTCAGTACTTC.

This clonotype was detected many times. This CDR3 is CASSRGGQSSYNEQFF. The CDR3 nucleotides read TGTGCCAGCAGCCGAGGCGGACAGAGCTCCTACAATGAGCAGTTCTTC. The V and J genes are TRBV3-1 and TRBJ2-1; a possible D gene is TRBD1 (6 bases). The CDR3 has 16 residues. V was pared by 4 bases and J by 0 bases, with 13 bases between. Looked up from germline, CDR1 is LGHDT and CDR2 is YNNKEL (reference sequence).

A single count supports this clonotype. The CDR3, as DNA: TGCAGTGCGCCGGGACTAGCGGGAGGTAGCGCCGGGGAGCTGTTTTTT. It specifies CSAPGLAGGSAGELFF. The rearrangement links TRBV20-1 to TRBJ2-2, with 15 bases that match TRBD2. After removal of 6 bases from V and 6 bases from J, the junction contained 8 bases not matched to a gene. This CDR3 is built from 16 residues. Looked up from germline, CDR1 is DFQATT and CDR2 is SNEGSKA (reference sequence).

This clonotype has a handful of counts. The genes are TRBV5-1 and TRBJ2-1; 8 bases line up with TRBD2. Germline loops: CDR1 SGHRS, CDR2 YFSETQ. The CDR3 has 14 amino acids. V was pared by 3 bases and J by 7 bases, with 6 bases of the junction left unmatched. The chain's CDR3 is CASSWTGGPNEQFF. The DNA of the CDR3 is TGCGCCAGCAGCTGGACGGGAGGGCCGAATGAGCAGTTCTTC.

In its sample, this clonotype was seen a few times. The gene calls are TRBV29-1 and TRBJ1-3; D gene unclear. The V end lost 3 bases, the J end lost 2 bases, and 8 bases lay between the germline ends. The CDR3 runs 13 residues. Germline V lookup: CDR1 SQVTM, CDR2 ANQGSEA. CDR3 in DNA: TGCAGCGTTGACAGCCAAACTGGAAACACCATATATTTT. Its translation is CSVDSQTGNTIYF.

A few counts support this clonotype. The chain recombines TRBV20-1 with TRBJ2-5; D gene uncertain. Trimming took 7 bases from V and 3 from J, leaving 9 bases between them. Per germline, CDR1 DFQATT and CDR2 SNEGSKA (reference sequence). CDR3 length: 11 residues. The DNA of the CDR3 is TGCAGTGGCAGAGCAGAAGAGACCCAGTACTTC. Translation gives CSGRAEETQYF.

The table lists this clonotype with many counts. This could be a read error, since a much larger clone is one nucleotide away. The V gene is TRBV5-1, the J gene TRBJ2-3; D tentatively fits TRBD1 or TRBD2 (5 bases each). V was shortened by 4 bases and J by 1 base, with 7 bases between the two germline ends. Germline lookup yields CDR1 SGHRS and CDR2 YFSETQ. The CDR3 runs to 13 residues. CDR3 in DNA: TGCGCCAGCAGCAGGGACGGCACAGATACGCAGTATTTT. The encoded protein is CASSRDGTDTQYF. Full variable domain (rest looked up from reference TRBV5-1 and TRBJ2-3): KAGVTQTPRYLIKTRGQQVTLSCSPISGHRSVSWYQQTPGQGLQFLFEYFSETQRNKGNFPGRFSGRQFSNSRSEMNVSTLELGDSALYLCASSRDGTDTQYFGPGTRLTVL.

This clonotype appeared many times. The chain uses TRBV6-1 and TRBJ2-3; D remains ambiguous. Trimming pared 3 bases from V and 2 bases from J, leaving 18 bases between. The CDR3 runs 17 residues. CDR1 and CDR2 from the germline V gene are MNHNS and SASEGT. DNA of the CDR3: TGTGCCAGCAGTGACGGAAATTTGGGCGGCCCCACAGATACGCAGTATTTT. This gives the protein CASSDGNLGGPTDTQYF.

This clonotype was detected ten times or more. The rearrangement links TRBV7-2 to TRBJ1-1; D might be TRBD1 (5 bases). The CDR3 spans 14 residues. Germline CDR1 SGHTA, CDR2 FQGNSA. The V end was cut by 1 base, the J end by 6 bases, with 12 bases between. CDR3 DNA sequence: TGTGCCAGCAGCTTAGGGGGGGTTAGGGCTGAAGCTTTCTTT. Its protein product is CASSLGGVRAEAFF.

This clonotype was recorded many times. V gene TRBV7-9 combines with J gene TRBJ1-3; TRBD1 matches 8 bases. Per germline, CDR1 SEHNR and CDR2 FQNEAQ (reference sequence). The ends lost 5 bases at V and 0 bases at J; junction bases unmatched: 9. CDR3 length equals 17 residues. CDR3 nucleotide sequence: TGTGCCAGCAGCGTTGGGACAGGTGGACCCTCTGGAAACACCATATATTTT. The encoded protein is CASSVGTGGPSGNTIYF.

V is TRBV7-2 and J is TRBJ1-1; D uncertain. The CDR3 covers 15 residues. Germline CDR1 SGHTA, CDR2 FQGNSA. Trimming pared 5 bases from V and 0 bases from J, leaving 13 bases between. The CDR3 nucleotides are TGTGCCAGCAGCCTGGGAGGTCAGCTGAACACTGAAGCTTTCTTT. Amino acids: CASSLGGQLNTEAFF. The whole variable domain, filled in from reference TRBV7-2 and TRBJ1-1, reads GAGVSQSPSNKVTEKGKDVELRCDPISGHTALYWYRQSLGQGLEFLIYFQGNSAPDKSGLPSDRFSAERTGGSVSTLTIQRTQQEDSAVYLCASSLGGQLNTEAFFGQGTRLTVV.

The chain combines TRBV9 with TRBJ2-3, with D possibly being TRBD2 (6 bases). The CDR3 has 14 residues. V was shortened by 4 bases and J by 2 bases, with 11 bases between the two germline ends. Germline CDR1 reads SGDLS; CDR2 reads YYNGEE. CDR3: CASSRDSNTDTQYF. As DNA, the CDR3 is TGTGCCAGCAGCCGGGACTCCAACACAGATACGCAGTATTTT.

Ten or more counts support this clonotype. The CDR3 bases are TGTGCCAGCAGTGAACAGGGGGCGCGAGGAAACACCATATATTTT. This gives the protein CASSEQGARGNTIYF. This chain joins TRBV2 and TRBJ1-3, with 8 bases lining up with TRBD1. Germline CDR1 SNHLY, CDR2 FYNNEI. The V and J ends lost 2 bases and 4 bases, in that order; junction bases with no gene match: 4. CDR3 length: 15 amino acids.